This T cell receptor (beta chain) was observed in a study of T cells in Graves' hyperthyroidism and ophthalmopathy. The source material, RNA transcripts, was used to amplify TCR beta CDR3 regions. The HTBI primer set drove a first-round RT-PCR of the TCR CDR3. TCRdb fed the multiplex PCR reads into MiXCR, producing one record per CDR3 protein. Of around 380,000 distinct CDR3 sequences listed, 13% are singletons. The study collected blood at first hyperthyroidism diagnosis, before any ophthalmopathy symptoms arose. Extraction of PBMCs used 8 to 10 ml of fresh peripheral blood. This clonotype was counted at least ten times. No antigen is known for it. J lost 5 bases, V lost 6 bases, and 11 bases had no gene match. The length of the CDR3 is 15 residues. Study-wide results and limits: A 13 V-J signature model discriminated ophthalmopathy versus stable hyperthyroidism.

Sequencing was carried out using blood. This clonotype was sampled from a young man with Graves' hyperthyroidism that later progressed to Graves' ophthalmopathy. The V gene is TRBV12-3 or TRBV12-4, the J gene TRBJ2-5; 8 nucleotides match TRBD1. In nucleotides, the CDR3 is TGTGCCAGCAGCCTTACGACAGGGGCGACGGAGACCCAGTACTTC. It specifies CASSLTTGATETQYF.